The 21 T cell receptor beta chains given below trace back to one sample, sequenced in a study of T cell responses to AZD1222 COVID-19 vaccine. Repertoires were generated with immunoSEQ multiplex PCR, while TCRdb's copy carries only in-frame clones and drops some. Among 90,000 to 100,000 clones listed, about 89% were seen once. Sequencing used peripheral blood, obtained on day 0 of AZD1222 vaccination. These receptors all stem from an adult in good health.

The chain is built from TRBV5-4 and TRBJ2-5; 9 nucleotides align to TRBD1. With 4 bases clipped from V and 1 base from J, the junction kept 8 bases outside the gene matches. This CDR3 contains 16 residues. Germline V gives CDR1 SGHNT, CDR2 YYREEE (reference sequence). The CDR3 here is CASSTRTGVLQETQYF. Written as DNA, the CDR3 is TGTGCCAGCAGCACACGGACAGGGGTGCTCCAAGAGACCCAGTACTTC.

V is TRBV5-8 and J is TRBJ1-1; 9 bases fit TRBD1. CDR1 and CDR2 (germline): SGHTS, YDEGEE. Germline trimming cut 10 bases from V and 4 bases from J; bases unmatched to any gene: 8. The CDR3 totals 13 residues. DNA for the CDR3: TGTGCCGGTCTTGGACAGGGGATCACTGAAGCTTTCTTT. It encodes CAGLGQGITEAFF.

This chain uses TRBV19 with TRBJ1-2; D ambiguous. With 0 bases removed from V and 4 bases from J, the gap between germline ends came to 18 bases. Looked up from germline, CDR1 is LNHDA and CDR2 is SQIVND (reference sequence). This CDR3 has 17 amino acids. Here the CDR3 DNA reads TGTGCCAGTAGTATAGATATACAGTCGGGTGCTAGCTATGGCTACACCTTC. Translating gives CASSIDIQSGASYGYTF.

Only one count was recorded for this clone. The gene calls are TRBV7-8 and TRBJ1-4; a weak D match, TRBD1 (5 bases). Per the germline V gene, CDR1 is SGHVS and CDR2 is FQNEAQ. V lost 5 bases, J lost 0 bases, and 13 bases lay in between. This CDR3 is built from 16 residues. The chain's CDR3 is CASSPRQIATNEKLFF. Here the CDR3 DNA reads TGTGCCAGCAGCCCTCGACAGATTGCAACTAATGAAAAACTGTTTTTT.

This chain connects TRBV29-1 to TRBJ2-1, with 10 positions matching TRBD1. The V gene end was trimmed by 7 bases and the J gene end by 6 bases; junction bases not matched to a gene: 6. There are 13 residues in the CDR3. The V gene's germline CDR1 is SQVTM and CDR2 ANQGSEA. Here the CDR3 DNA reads TGCAGCGGGGGGACAGGGGTGGTCAATGAGCAGTTCTTC. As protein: CSGGTGVVNEQFF.

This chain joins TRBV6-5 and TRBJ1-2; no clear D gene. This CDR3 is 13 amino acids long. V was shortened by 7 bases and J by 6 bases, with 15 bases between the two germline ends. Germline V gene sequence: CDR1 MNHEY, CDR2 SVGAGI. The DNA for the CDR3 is TGTGCCAGCATAAGAGATTCTATAGATGGCTACACCTTC. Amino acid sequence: CASIRDSIDGYTF.

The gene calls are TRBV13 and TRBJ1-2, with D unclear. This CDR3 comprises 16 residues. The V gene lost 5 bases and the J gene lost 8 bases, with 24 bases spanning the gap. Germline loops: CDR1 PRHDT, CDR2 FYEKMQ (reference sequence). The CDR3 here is CASSPLRVPKNGGYTF. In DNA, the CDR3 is TGTGCCAGCAGCCCCCTGCGGGTTCCAAAGAATGGGGGCTACACCTTC.

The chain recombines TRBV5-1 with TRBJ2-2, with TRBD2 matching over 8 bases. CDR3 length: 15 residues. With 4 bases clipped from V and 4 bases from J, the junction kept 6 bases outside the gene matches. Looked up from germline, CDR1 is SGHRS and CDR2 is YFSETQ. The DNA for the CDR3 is TGCGCCAGCAGCCCGGGGACTAGAGGCACCGGGGAGCTGTTTTTT. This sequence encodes CASSPGTRGTGELFF.

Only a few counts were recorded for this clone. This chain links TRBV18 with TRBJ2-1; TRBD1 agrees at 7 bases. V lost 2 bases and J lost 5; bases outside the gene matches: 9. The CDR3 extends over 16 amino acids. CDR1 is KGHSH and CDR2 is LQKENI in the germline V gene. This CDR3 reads CASSPTTGAVDNEQFF. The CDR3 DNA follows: TGTGCCAGCTCACCAACTACAGGGGCGGTTGACAATGAGCAGTTCTTC.

CDR3 sequence reads: CASSLATIEDYGYTF. The CDR3 DNA reads as TGTGCCAGCAGCTTGGCCACCATCGAGGACTATGGCTACACCTTC. The gene calls are TRBV5-6 and TRBJ1-2; no clear D. Between the trimmed V and J ends, which lost 0 bases and 3 bases, there was a span of 12 bases. The CDR3 sequence is 15 residues long. Germline loops: CDR1 SGHDT, CDR2 YYEEEE.

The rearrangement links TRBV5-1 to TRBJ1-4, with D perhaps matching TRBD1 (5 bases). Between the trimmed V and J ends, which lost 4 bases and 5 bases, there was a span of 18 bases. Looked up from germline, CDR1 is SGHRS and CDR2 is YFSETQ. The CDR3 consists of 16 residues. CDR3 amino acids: CASSRKTGDTNEKLFF. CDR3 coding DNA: TGCGCCAGCAGCCGAAAAACAGGTGACACAAATGAAAAACTGTTTTTT.

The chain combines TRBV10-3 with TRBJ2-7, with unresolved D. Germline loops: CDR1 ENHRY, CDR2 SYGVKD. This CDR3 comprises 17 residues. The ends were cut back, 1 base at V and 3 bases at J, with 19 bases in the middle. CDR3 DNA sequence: TGTGCCATCAGTGAGTATCGAATAAGAAACGAAGTCTACGAGCAGTACTTC. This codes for CAISEYRIRNEVYEQYF.

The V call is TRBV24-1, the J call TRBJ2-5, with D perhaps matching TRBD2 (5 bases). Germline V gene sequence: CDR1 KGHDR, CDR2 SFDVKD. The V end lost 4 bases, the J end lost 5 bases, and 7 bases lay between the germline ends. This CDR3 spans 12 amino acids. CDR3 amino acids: CATSDPGETQYF. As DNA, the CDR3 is TGTGCCACCAGTGACCCGGGGGAGACCCAGTACTTC.

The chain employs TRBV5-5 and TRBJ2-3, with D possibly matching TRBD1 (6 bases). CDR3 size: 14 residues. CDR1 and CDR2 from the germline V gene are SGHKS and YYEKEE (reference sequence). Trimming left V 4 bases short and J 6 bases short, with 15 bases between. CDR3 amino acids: CASSANRAQDTQYF. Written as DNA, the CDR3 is TGTGCCAGCAGCGCCAACAGGGCTCAGGATACGCAGTATTTT.

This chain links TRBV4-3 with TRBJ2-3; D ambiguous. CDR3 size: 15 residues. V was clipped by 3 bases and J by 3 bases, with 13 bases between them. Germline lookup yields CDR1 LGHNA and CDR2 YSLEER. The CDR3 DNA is TGCGCCAGCAGCCACCAACATTCTAGAACAGATACGCAGTATTTT. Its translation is CASSHQHSRTDTQYF.

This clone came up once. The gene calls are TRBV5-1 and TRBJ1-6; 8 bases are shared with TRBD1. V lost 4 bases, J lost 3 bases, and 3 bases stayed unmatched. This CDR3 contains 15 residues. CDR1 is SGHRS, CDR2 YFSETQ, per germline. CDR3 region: CASSPGTGYNSPLHF. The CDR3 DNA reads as TGCGCCAGCAGCCCGGGGACAGGCTATAATTCACCCCTCCACTTT. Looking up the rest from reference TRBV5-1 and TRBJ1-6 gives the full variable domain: KAGVTQTPRYLIKTRGQQVTLSCSPISGHRSVSWYQQTPGQGLQFLFEYFSETQRNKGNFPGRFSGRQFSNSRSEMNVSTLELGDSALYLCASSPGTGYNSPLHFGNGTRLTVT.

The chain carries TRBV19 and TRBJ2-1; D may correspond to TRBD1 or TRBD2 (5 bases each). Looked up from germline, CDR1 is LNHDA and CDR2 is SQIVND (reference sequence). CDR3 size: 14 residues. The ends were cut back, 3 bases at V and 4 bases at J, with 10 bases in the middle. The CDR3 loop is CASSMGWGYNEQFF. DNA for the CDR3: TGTGCCAGTAGTATGGGGTGGGGGTACAATGAGCAGTTCTTC.

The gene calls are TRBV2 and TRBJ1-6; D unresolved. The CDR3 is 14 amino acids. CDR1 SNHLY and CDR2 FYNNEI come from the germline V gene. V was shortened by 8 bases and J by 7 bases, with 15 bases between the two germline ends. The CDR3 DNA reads TGTGCCAGCGGAGGTGGGCAGCGCAATTCACCCCTCCACTTT. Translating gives CASGGGQRNSPLHF.

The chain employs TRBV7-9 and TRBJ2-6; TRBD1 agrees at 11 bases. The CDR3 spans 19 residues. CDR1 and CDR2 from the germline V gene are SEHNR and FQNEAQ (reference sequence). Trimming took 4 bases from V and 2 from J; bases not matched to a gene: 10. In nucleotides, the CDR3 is TGTGCCAGCAGCTCCACATCACCGGGACAGGGGGCTGGGGCCAACGTCCTGACTTTC. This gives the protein CASSSTSPGQGAGANVLTF.

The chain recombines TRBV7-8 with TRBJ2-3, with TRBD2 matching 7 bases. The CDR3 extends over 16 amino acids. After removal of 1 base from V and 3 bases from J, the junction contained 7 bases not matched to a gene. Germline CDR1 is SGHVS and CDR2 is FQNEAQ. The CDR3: CASSLGGGMRTDTQYF. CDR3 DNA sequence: TGTGCCAGCAGCTTAGGGGGGGGGATGAGGACAGATACGCAGTATTTT.

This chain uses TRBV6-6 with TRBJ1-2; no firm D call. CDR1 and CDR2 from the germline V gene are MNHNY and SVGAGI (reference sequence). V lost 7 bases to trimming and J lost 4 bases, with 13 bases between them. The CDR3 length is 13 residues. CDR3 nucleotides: TGTGCCAGCATTGACCACTCCGCCTATGGCTACACCTTC. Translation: CASIDHSAYGYTF.